The clone carrying this TCR beta chain was observed many times. The antigen is not known. TCRdb reprocessed the 5' RACE reads with MiXCR, giving one entry per CDR3 protein. This sample has 100,000 or so distinct CDR3 sequences, with 4.4% found just once. Germline CDR1 and CDR2: SGHDN and FVKESK. This CDR3 has 17 residues. V lost 4 bases to trimming and J lost 3 bases, with 18 bases between them. This entry belongs to a study of spatial heterogeneity in lung cancer. Whole-study findings and limits: Numbers of ubiquitous and regional expanded TCRs tracked ubiquitous and regional nonsynonymous mutation counts, respectively. The study found that expanded intratumoral alpha and beta TCR counts tracked tumor mutation counts.

Time point given: sample taken at primary tumor resection. Samples came from 60 to 75 TRACERx patients with untreated early-stage lung cancer. The receptor comes from a male donor with early-stage non-small cell lung cancer. V is TRBV14 and J is TRBJ2-2; D perhaps matches TRBD1 (6 bases). The source material was lung tumor tissue, sampled at surgery. The chain's CDR3 is CASSLRRGQRHTGELFF. The CDR3 DNA reads TGTGCCAGCAGCCTTCGAAGAGGACAGAGACACACCGGGGAGCTGTTTTTT.